Here is one T cell receptor beta chain with its context. TCRdb's copy holds only in-frame clones and misses some; the assay was immunoSEQ multiplex PCR. The sample has roughly 200,000 clones, roughly 84% seen once. This entry is derived from a study of blood T cell repertoires in COVID-19. The V gene end was trimmed by 6 bases and the J gene end by 4 bases; junction bases not matched to a gene: 2. Germline loops: CDR1 SNHLY, CDR2 FYNNEI. CDR3 length equals 13 residues. The J gene is TRBJ1-2, the V gene TRBV2; 10 nucleotides line up with TRBD1. Sample: PBMCs or T cells enriched from blood (not recorded which). The sequence was collected from a man aged 30-40 years in a cohort exposed to, infected with or recovered from COVID-19 (not recorded which). CDR3 region: CASSDRGPYGYTF. CDR3 DNA sequence: TGTGCCAGCAGCGACAGGGGGCCCTATGGCTACACCTTC.